Below, 18 T cell receptor beta chains from the same sample are listed, as sequenced in a study of regulatory T cells in long-lasting Graves disease. iRepertoire HTBI primers and Arm-PCR of CDR3 regions built TCR beta libraries. TCRdb itself ran the multiplex PCR reads through MiXCR, one entry per CDR3 protein. Among roughly 400,000 distinct CDR3 sequences listed, roughly a fifth were seen once. This sample's time point: persistent/refractory GD, antithyroid drugs over 5 years with positive TRAb. There was RNA extracted from PBMCs, and the TCR library was made from it. The material sequenced was peripheral blood mononuclear cells (PBMCs), taken when the disease was refractory, from a patient treated with antithyroid drugs. The receptors here all came from a female donor with Graves disease.

This clonotype was detected many times. The CDR3 protein is CASSFRYEGAGETQYF. CDR3 DNA sequence: TGTGCCAGCAGTTTTAGGTATGAGGGGGCCGGAGAGACCCAGTACTTC. The chain combines TRBV28 with TRBJ2-5, with 7 bases fitting TRBD1. Per the germline V gene, CDR1 is MDHEN and CDR2 is SYDVKM. Trimming removed 3 bases from V and 4 bases from J; junction bases left unmatched: 11. The CDR3 sequence is 16 residues long.

This clonotype was recorded many times. The rearrangement links TRBV14 to TRBJ1-2; D may be TRBD1 (5 bases). This CDR3 spans 14 amino acids. Germline-derived CDR1 and CDR2 are SGHDN and FVKESK. The ends were cut back, 0 bases at V and 3 bases at J, with 8 bases in the middle. CDR3 sequence: CASSQDTGHYGYTF. CDR3 DNA sequence: TGTGCCAGCAGCCAAGATACGGGACACTATGGCTACACCTTC. Together with reference TRBV14 and TRBJ1-2, the CDR3 gives the full variable domain: EAGVTQFPSHSVIEKGQTVTLRCDPISGHDNLYWYRRVMGKEIKFLLHFVKESKQDESGMPNNRFLAERTGGTYSTLKVQPAELEDSGVYFCASSQDTGHYGYTFGSGTRLTVV.

This clonotype was observed at least ten times. The genes are TRBV7-8 and TRBJ2-2; D gene unclear. From germline, CDR1 is SGHVS and CDR2 FQNEAQ. The ends were cut back, 0 bases at V and 6 bases at J, with 8 bases in the middle. The CDR3 is 14 residues long. The CDR3 here is CASSLAYTAGELFF. As DNA, the CDR3 is TGTGCCAGCAGCTTAGCCTATACGGCCGGGGAGCTGTTTTTT.

This clonotype was counted only a few times. This chain links TRBV19 with TRBJ1-5, with D unclear. V lost 0 bases and J 2 bases, leaving 2 bases between the germline ends. CDR3 length: 13 amino acids. Germline CDR1 reads LNHDA; CDR2 reads SQIVND (reference sequence). The CDR3: CASSIDGNQPQHF. In DNA, the CDR3 is TGTGCCAGTAGTATAGACGGCAATCAGCCCCAGCATTTT.

This clonotype showed up just a few times. This chain's CDR3 is CASSQIRGGETQYF. The CDR3 nucleotides read TGTGCCAGCAGCCAGATAAGGGGAGGGGAGACCCAGTACTTC. The chain uses TRBV11-2 and TRBJ2-5, with 7 bases identical to TRBD2. V lost 5 bases, J lost 5 bases, and 8 bases stayed unmatched. Germline-derived CDR1 and CDR2 are SGHAT and FQNNGV. CDR3 size: 14 residues. The complete variable domain, with remaining parts taken from reference TRBV11-2 and TRBJ2-5, reads EAGVAQSPRYKIIEKRQSVAFWCNPISGHATLYWYQQILGQGPKLLIQFQNNGVVDDSQLPKDRFSAERLKGVDSTLKIQPAKLEDSAVYLCASSQIRGGETQYFGPGTRLLVL.

This sequence joins TRBV18 and TRBJ1-1; D remains ambiguous. The CDR3 is 14 residues long. V was clipped by 1 base and J by 1 base, with 7 bases between them. Per germline, CDR1 KGHSH and CDR2 LQKENI. CDR3 DNA sequence: TGTGCCAGCTCACCACGACTACCGAACACTGAAGCTTTCTTT. Encoded protein: CASSPRLPNTEAFF.

This clonotype was recorded a few times. The chain joins TRBV14 to TRBJ2-2; 8 bases fit TRBD2. The CDR3 has 18 residues. Germline V lookup: CDR1 SGHDN, CDR2 FVKESK. J gave up 7 bases and V 0 bases, and 13 bases lay outside the gene matches. The CDR3 DNA follows: TGTGCCAGCAGCCAAGATCTTGAAACGGGAGGGCCGGACGGGGAGCTGTTTTTT. This sequence encodes CASSQDLETGGPDGELFF.

There are a few counts of this clonotype. The CDR3 DNA follows: TGTGCCAGCACAAGAATCGGGTCCCCTAATTCACCCCTCCACTTT. Translating gives CASTRIGSPNSPLHF. The chain employs TRBV6-2 or TRBV6-3 and TRBJ1-6, with no clear D. CDR1 is MNHEY, CDR2 SVGEGT, per germline. Trimming removed 7 bases from V and 6 bases from J, with 16 bases in between. CDR3 length: 15 amino acids.

The chain has TRBV20-1 and TRBJ1-1, with no clear D. V was clipped by 0 bases and J by 4 bases, with 12 bases between them. CDR3 length: 14 residues. The germline V gene encodes CDR1 DFQATT and CDR2 SNEGSKA (reference sequence). Here the CDR3 reads CSARETAGVTEAFF. In nucleotides, the CDR3 is TGCAGTGCTAGAGAAACTGCTGGGGTCACTGAAGCTTTCTTT.

This clonotype was counted ten times or more. This rearrangement joins TRBV19 to TRBJ2-2, with 7 bases identical to TRBD2. CDR1 and CDR2 (germline): LNHDA, SQIVND (reference sequence). The length of the CDR3 is 14 residues. Trimming at V came to 7 bases and at J to 6 bases, leaving 8 bases not matched to a gene. CDR3 bases: TGTGCCAGTATGGGCGGGAGAATTTCCGGGGAGCTGTTTTTT. It is translated as CASMGGRISGELFF.

This clonotype was detected only a few times. The chain carries TRBV3-1 and TRBJ2-2; D unclear. CDR1 and CDR2 (germline): LGHDT, YNNKEL (reference sequence). The V end was cut by 4 bases, the J end by 0 bases, with 9 bases between. The CDR3 runs 15 residues. CDR3 DNA: TGTGCCAGCAGCCCTTCTAGTGCGAACACCGGGGAGCTGTTTTTT. Translated: CASSPSSANTGELFF. Together with reference TRBV3-1 and TRBJ2-2, the CDR3 gives the full variable domain: DTAVSQTPKYLVTQMGNDKSIKCEQNLGHDTMYWYKQDSKKFLKIMFSYNNKELIINETVPNRFSPKSPDKAHLNLHINSLELGDSAVYFCASSPSSANTGELFFGEGSRLTVL.

The table lists this clonotype with a few counts. The V call is TRBV5-1, the J call TRBJ2-6; TRBD1 matches 7 bases. In germline, CDR1 is SGHRS, CDR2 YFSETQ. The CDR3 runs 17 residues. With 5 bases clipped from V and 4 bases from J, the junction kept 12 bases outside the gene matches. CDR3 region: CASSPGQPSLGANVLTF. In DNA form, the CDR3 reads TGCGCCAGCAGTCCGGGACAGCCTTCTTTGGGGGCCAACGTCCTGACTTTC.

The table lists this clonotype with many counts. The CDR3 protein is CASSQDGERETYEQYF. In DNA form, the CDR3 reads TGTGCCAGCAGCCAAGATGGGGAGCGGGAAACCTACGAGCAGTACTTC. The chain has TRBV3-1 and TRBJ2-7; 7 bases agree with TRBD2. CDR3 length: 16 amino acids. With 0 bases clipped from V and 2 bases from J, the junction kept 7 bases outside the gene matches. Germline CDR1 reads LGHDT; CDR2 reads YNNKEL (reference sequence).

This clonotype was recorded a few times. V and J are TRBV3-1 and TRBJ2-7, with D possibly TRBD1 on 5 matching bases. V was shortened by 0 bases and J by 3 bases, with 9 bases between the two germline ends. The germline CDR1 and CDR2 sequences are LGHDT and YNNKEL (reference sequence). The CDR3 totals 14 residues. The CDR3 nucleotides are TGTGCCAGCAGCCAAGACAGGGTGGGCTACGAGCAGTACTTC. Translation: CASSQDRVGYEQYF.

The DNA for the CDR3 is TGTGCCAGCGCTAGCCCTGTCGCCCACGAGCAGTACTTC. Translation: CASASPVAHEQYF. The rearrangement links TRBV28 to TRBJ2-7, with a tentative D call TRBD2 (5 bases). The germline V and J ends were trimmed by 8 bases and 5 bases, with 16 bases remaining between them. CDR1 and CDR2 (germline): MDHEN, SYDVKM. This CDR3 is built from 13 residues.

This clonotype came up a few times. The chain joins TRBV4-1 to TRBJ2-4, with D maybe TRBD2 (5 bases). The CDR3 contains 12 residues. Germline V gene sequence: CDR1 MGHRA, CDR2 YSYEKL. V was cut by 0 bases and J by 10 bases, with 7 bases left in between. The CDR3 DNA is TGCGCCAGCAGCCAAGATACGGGAATTCAGTACTTC. The encoded protein is CASSQDTGIQYF.

The sample holds many counts of this clonotype. The gene calls are TRBV28 and TRBJ2-7, with D uncertain. V lost 3 bases to trimming and J lost 0 bases, with 12 bases between them. CDR1 MDHEN and CDR2 SYDVKM come from the germline V gene. CDR3 size: 15 residues. CDR3 in amino acids: CASSFFGFSSYEQYF. For the CDR3, the DNA is TGTGCCAGCAGTTTCTTCGGGTTTAGCTCCTACGAGCAGTACTTC. The whole variable domain, filled in from reference TRBV28 and TRBJ2-7, reads DVKVTQSSRYLVKRTGEKVFLECVQDMDHENMFWYRQDPGLGLRLIYFSYDVKMKEKGDIPEGYSVSREKKERFSLILESASTNQTSMYLCASSFFGFSSYEQYFGPGTRLTVT.

At least ten counts were recorded for this clonotype. The gene calls are TRBV11-2 and TRBJ2-5, with TRBD2 matching 10 bases. The V gene's germline CDR1 is SGHAT and CDR2 FQNNGV. The CDR3 is 19 amino acids. Germline trimming cut 1 base from V and 5 bases from J; bases unmatched to any gene: 16. The CDR3 nucleotides read TGTGCCAGCAGCTTAGCAACCCCCCAAGTAGCGGGAGGAGGGGAGACCCAGTACTTC. This gives the protein CASSLATPQVAGGGETQYF.